This TCR beta chain was recovered during a study of memory CD4+ T cells and cytomegalovirus serostatus. Across the whole study: Healthy Belgian adult donors included fewer than 10 CMV-positive and more than 20 CMV-negative people. Regarding the study as a whole: About 40% of the roughly 160 known CMV-associated TCRbeta sequences appeared in CD4+ memory. The CMV-associated TCR signature appears largely within the CD4+ memory repertoire.

Measured with immunoSEQ multiplex PCR; TCRdb has only the in-frame clones, and not every one. Of about 56,000 clones in the sample, roughly 80% were seen once. This clone occurred many times. Its matching antigen is unknown. This CDR3 contains 14 residues. Trimming removed 6 bases at V and 6 bases at J, with 18 bases between. Germline CDR1 and CDR2: SNHLY and FYNNEI. Single viable CD3+CD4+CD8-CD45RO+ cells were sorted as the memory CD4+ T cells. The TCR originated in an adult in good health and CMV-seronegative. The rearrangement links TRBV2 to TRBJ2-7, with a possible D match to TRBD1 (7 bases). Sequenced sample: memory CD4+ T cells from blood. The DNA of the CDR3 is TGTGCCAGCAGCATCTTACAGGGGACTCGCGAGCAGTACTTC. Its protein is CASSILQGTREQYF. Filled out from reference TRBV2 and TRBJ2-7, the complete variable domain reads EPEVTQTPSHQVTQMGQEVILRCVPISNHLYFYWYRQILGQKVEFLVSFYNNEISEKSEIFDDQFSVERPDGSNFTLKIRSTKLEDSAMYFCASSILQGTREQYFGPGTRLTVT.